The next 18 T cell receptor beta chains were all read from a single sample in a study of breast tumors, draining lymph nodes, adjacent tissues. TCRdb called the multiplex PCR reads again in MiXCR, with one record for every CDR3 protein. The table shows around 66,000 distinct CDR3 sequences, with around two fifths occurring only once. The specimen was breast tumor tissue. All receptors come from a female donor with breast cancer. Some clones in this sample may be carry-over from other donors' samples.

Details on this clonotype: A junction boundary mismatches the germline segment, possibly from a read error. The chain recombines TRBV20-1 with TRBJ1-4; D unresolved. This CDR3 is built from 13 residues. Germline V lookup: CDR1 DFQATT, CDR2 SNEGSKA (reference sequence). The chain's CDR3 is CSASGWAGEELFF. CDR3 nucleotide sequence: TGCAGTGCTAGTGGCTGGGCGGGTGAAGAACTGTTTTTT.

This clonotype was counted at least ten times. The V and J genes are TRBV24-1 and TRBJ2-2; TRBD1 matches at 7 bases. Germline assignment: CDR1 KGHDR and CDR2 SFDVKD. The CDR3 consists of 15 residues. Germline trimming cut 4 bases from V and 4 bases from J; bases unmatched to any gene: 5. The CDR3 reads CATSESGGVTGELFF. As DNA, the CDR3 is TGTGCCACCAGTGAATCAGGGGGAGTCACCGGGGAGCTGTTTTTT.

This chain joins TRBV24-1 and TRBJ2-3; 10 bases fit TRBD2. Germline CDR1 reads KGHDR; CDR2 reads SFDVKD. CDR3 size: 17 residues. With V trimmed by 5 bases and J by 10 bases, 17 bases remained unmatched. The DNA of the CDR3 is TGTGCCACCAGTGCCTTAAGCGGGGGGGCCGGCACGGATGCGCAGTATTTT. Residues: CATSALSGGAGTDAQYF.

This clonotype has at least ten counts. The chain uses TRBV13 and TRBJ2-1, with 7 nucleotides matching TRBD2. Germline CDR1 reads PRHDT; CDR2 reads FYEKMQ (reference sequence). The junction had 4 bases not matched to a gene; V was cut back by 3 bases and J by 2 bases. The CDR3 runs 15 residues. CDR3 DNA: TGTGCCAGCAGCTTGGGAGGGCGTCCCTACAATGAGCAGTTCTTC. This codes for CASSLGGRPYNEQFF.

The genes are TRBV10-3 and TRBJ1-5; D may be TRBD1 (5 bases). This CDR3 is built from 15 residues. CDR1 and CDR2 from the germline V gene are ENHRY and SYGVKD. The V gene lost 7 bases and the J gene lost 2 bases, with 15 bases spanning the gap. The CDR3 here is CAITPSRDGNQPQHF. The CDR3 coding sequence is TGTGCCATCACCCCGAGCAGGGACGGCAATCAGCCCCAGCATTTT.

V and J are TRBV13 and TRBJ1-6, with 7 nucleotides matching TRBD1. Germline CDR1 is PRHDT and CDR2 is FYEKMQ (reference sequence). The CDR3 consists of 14 residues. The J segment lost 14 bases and the V segment lost 0 bases, leaving 7 bases of the junction unmatched. The CDR3 region is CASSLGTGTLALHF. The CDR3 coding sequence is TGTGCCAGCAGCTTAGGGACAGGGACCCTAGCCCTCCACTTT.

V is TRBV6-5 and J is TRBJ2-7; 9 bases fit TRBD2. V lost 5 bases and J lost 3; bases outside the gene matches: 5. CDR3 length: 14 residues. In germline, CDR1 is MNHEY, CDR2 SVGAGI. DNA for the CDR3: TGTGCCAGCAGTCCCCAAGCGGGAGGCTACGAGCAGTACTTC. This gives the protein CASSPQAGGYEQYF.

Notes on this clonotype: A read error may account for a junction end that differs from germline. This sequence joins TRBV15 and TRBJ2-3; weak D call: TRBD2 (5 bases). Germline V gives CDR1 LNHNV, CDR2 YYDKDF (reference sequence). There are 18 residues in the CDR3. CDR3 DNA sequence: TGTGCCACCAGCAGAGATCTTCGGCTGCGGGTACACGCAGATACGCAGTATTTC. It codes for CATSRDLRLRVHADTQYF.

About this clonotype: One junction end disagrees with the germline gene, perhaps due to a read error. The chain has TRBV27 and TRBJ2-1; 12 bases are a match to TRBD1. The CDR3 consists of 16 residues. Germline-derived CDR1 and CDR2 are MNHEY and SMNVEV (reference sequence). The CDR3 is CASRKGQGAAGNELFF. CDR3 nucleotide sequence: TGTGCCAGCAGAAAGGGACAGGGGGCTGCTGGGAATGAGCTGTTCTTC.

There are many counts of this clonotype. An end of the junction differs from the germline gene, which may be a read error. The J gene is TRBJ2-1, the V gene TRBV7-9; D is undetermined. Germline CDR1 reads SEHNR; CDR2 reads FQNEAQ (reference sequence). CDR3 length equals 13 residues. Here the CDR3 DNA reads TGTGCCAGCAGCTTTCCCGATATCGATGAGCAGCTCTTC. Translation gives CASSFPDIDEQLF.

The V and J genes are TRBV24-1 and TRBJ2-2; a possible D gene is TRBD2 (7 bases). The germline gives CDR1 KGHDR, CDR2 SFDVKD. The length of the CDR3 is 18 residues. The ends were cut back, 4 bases at V and 4 bases at J, with 21 bases in the middle. The DNA of the CDR3 is TGTGCCACCAGTGAGACCCGGGGACATCCGGGAGGCACCGGGGAGCTGTTTTTT. Translated, it gives CATSETRGHPGGTGELFF.

The V and J genes are TRBV20-1 and TRBJ2-7, with 13 nucleotides matching TRBD2. From germline, CDR1 is DFQATT and CDR2 SNEGSKA (reference sequence). Losses at the gene ends were 6 bases for V and 4 bases for J; bases not matched to a gene: 12. The CDR3 length is 16 residues. CDR3 DNA sequence: TGCAGTGCAACCGGGACTAGCGGGGACCACGGATACGAGCAGTACTTC. The encoded protein is CSATGTSGDHGYEQYF.

This clonotype was recorded at least ten times. The chain joins TRBV7-2 to TRBJ2-1; 7 bases are a match to TRBD2. Trimming took 2 bases from V and 10 from J; bases not matched to a gene: 26. In germline, CDR1 is SGHTA, CDR2 FQGNSA. CDR3 length: 20 amino acids. CDR3 in DNA: TGTGCCAGCAGCTTATCCCACTCCCTCAATTGGGGACTAAGTCATGGGGAGCAGTTCTTC. Protein: CASSLSHSLNWGLSHGEQFF.

The table lists this clonotype with many counts. The genes are TRBV12-3 or TRBV12-4 and TRBJ2-1; 7 nucleotides agree with TRBD2. The CDR3 totals 20 residues. V dropped 1 base and J dropped 2; count of bases not matched to a gene: 17. The CDR3 region has the DNA TGTGCCAGCAGTTTAGGAATTTTGCGGGAGTTTGTAGGGACCTACAATGAGCAGTTCTTC. This gives the protein CASSLGILREFVGTYNEQFF.

This clonotype was picked up many times. The rearrangement uses TRBV12-3 or TRBV12-4 and TRBJ2-7; the D is unclear. The CDR3 spans 12 residues. The V end lost 6 bases, the J end lost 7 bases, and 13 bases lay between the germline ends. The CDR3 DNA follows: TGTGCCAGCAGGTCCGGGCCGTTAGAGCAGTACTTC. Its protein product is CASRSGPLEQYF.

Many counts were recorded for this clonotype. The V call is TRBV7-3, the J call TRBJ2-1; 9 nucleotides agree with TRBD2. Germline CDR1 and CDR2: SGHTA and FQGTGA. CDR3 length: 14 amino acids. V trimming: 6 bases; J trimming: 5 bases; junction bases outside the gene matches: 5. CDR3 protein: CASSSGSYHNEQFF. The CDR3, as DNA: TGTGCCAGCAGTAGCGGGAGTTACCACAATGAGCAGTTCTTC.

This clonotype showed up many times. The V and J genes are TRBV20-1 and TRBJ2-2; the match to TRBD2 covers 12 bases. V was clipped by 1 base and J by 1 base; unmatched bases: 1. Germline assignment: CDR1 DFQATT and CDR2 SNEGSKA (reference sequence). This CDR3 contains 16 residues. CDR3 region: CSARASGGGNTGELFF. The CDR3 region has the DNA TGCAGTGCTAGAGCTAGCGGGGGGGGGAACACCGGGGAGCTGTTTTTT.

The sample holds many counts of this clonotype. This chain joins TRBV9 and TRBJ2-3, with 14 bases aligning to TRBD2. The V gene's germline CDR1 is SGDLS and CDR2 YYNGEE. The junction had 11 bases not matched to a gene; V was cut back by 1 base and J by 4 bases. The CDR3 covers 19 residues. This chain's CDR3 is CASSVTGLAGVRGPDTQYF. CDR3 sequence (DNA): TGTGCCAGCAGCGTAACGGGACTAGCGGGGGTGAGGGGCCCAGATACGCAGTATTTT.